The rows below give T cell receptor beta chains drawn from one sample of a study of cytomegalovirus exposure and HLA in healthy donors. The data were produced by immunoSEQ multiplex PCR, yet TCRdb's version contains in-frame clones alone and is incomplete. The sample consists of some 200,000 clones, roughly 77% of them appearing once. Material for sequencing was PBMCs. The receptors here all came from a male donor in good health and CMV-seropositive. CDR3s include the opening cysteine and the closing phenylalanine or tryptophan. Only part of the rows carry a size: once, few, many, or a class if the clone is expanded.

j_gene	v_gene	abundance	CDR3aa
TRBJ2-3	TRBV4-1	once	CASSSAGALDTQYF
TRBJ2-7	TRBV5-6	-	CASSMGLAVGEQYF
TRBJ1-2	TRBV6-6	-	CASSQGQGNGYTF
TRBJ2-4	TRBV5-1	-	CASSGLAGANIQYF
TRBJ2-3	TRBV14	-	CASSQDRQGAGGTDTQYF
TRBJ2-5	TRBV7-2	-	CASSSVGLAGRETQYF
TRBJ1-5	TRBV15	-	CATREGGGYSNQPQHF
TRBJ2-5	TRBV7-2	-	CASSFRGQETQYF
TRBJ1-1	TRBV19	-	CASSIGEWGTEAFF
TRBJ2-3	TRBV20-1	-	CSAFLTDTQYF
TRBJ1-4	TRBV19	-	CASSSGRLGEKLFF
TRBJ2-2	TRBV7-2	few	CASSQPPGHRNTGELFF
TRBJ1-4	TRBV6-5	-	CASSFGDRTNEKLFF
TRBJ1-4	TRBV4-1	-	CASSSWGHVNEKLFF
TRBJ2-2	TRBV7-8	-	CASSLRGGGSTGELFF
TRBJ1-1	TRBV18	-	CASSPGSNTEAFF
TRBJ2-7	TRBV29-1	-	CSVELSTGGLSYEQYF
TRBJ1-4	TRBV27	-	CASSFRPPGDNKNEKLFF
TRBJ2-7	TRBV2	-	CASRLRGTGFYEQYF
TRBJ1-2	TRBV7-9	-	CASSVEGAGTANYGYTF
TRBJ2-1	TRBV11-3	-	CASSFSSANEQFF
TRBJ2-5	TRBV4-2	-	CASSLLFTETQYF
TRBJ2-1	TRBV7-3	-	CASRDRDRGLNEQFF
TRBJ2-7	TRBV11-3	-	CASSLGQSSYEQYF
TRBJ1-2	TRBV20-1	-	CSATGADGYTF
TRBJ1-5	TRBV18	few	CASSPSDNNQPQHF
TRBJ2-1	TRBV7-8	-	CASSSTSGSSYNEQFF